These 28 T cell receptor beta chains came from one sample sequenced in a study of cytomegalovirus exposure and HLA in healthy donors. PCR primers comprised 60 Vbeta and 13 Jbeta primers. This table comes from immunoSEQ multiplex PCR, and its TCRdb copy is limited to in-frame clones, with some not included. The table has roughly 130,000 clones, over 80% seen once. The specimen was PBMCs. These receptors were collected from a boy aged 5-17 years in good health and CMV-seronegative.

The chain combines TRBV2 with TRBJ2-1; the D gene is possibly TRBD2 (6 bases). This CDR3 comprises 11 residues. Deletions cut 6 bases from V and 15 bases from J, with 15 bases between. CDR1 SNHLY and CDR2 FYNNEI come from the germline V gene. The CDR3 is CASSLLAAPFF. The DNA of the CDR3 is TGTGCCAGCAGCCTACTAGCAGCTCCGTTCTTC.

The chain employs TRBV11-2 and TRBJ2-7; D is ambiguous. Germline CDR1 and CDR2: SGHAT and FQNNGV. The V and J ends lost 3 bases and 6 bases respectively, with 9 bases between them. The CDR3 length is 12 residues. CDR3 amino acids: CASSLVYAEQYF. The CDR3 coding sequence is TGTGCCAGCAGCTTGGTCTACGCCGAGCAGTACTTC.

The chain uses TRBV19 and TRBJ2-7; tentative D call: TRBD1 (5 bases). V shed 11 bases and J shed 3 bases, with 17 bases lying between them. This CDR3 is built from 13 residues. CDR1 LNHDA and CDR2 SQIVND come from the germline V gene (reference sequence). CDR3 sequence: CASRPHGHYEQYF. The DNA for the CDR3 is TGTGCCTCCAGACCCCACGGACACTACGAGCAGTACTTC.

The CDR3 loop reads CSVGSPGTGEADTQYF. CDR3 DNA sequence: TGCAGCGTTGGGTCCCCCGGGACAGGGGAGGCAGATACGCAGTATTTT. The V call is TRBV29-1, the J call TRBJ2-3; 10 positions match TRBD1. The V segment lost 4 bases and the J segment 4 bases; nucleotides outside the gene matches: 11. The CDR3 extends over 16 amino acids. Germline V gives CDR1 SQVTM, CDR2 ANQGSEA.

The chain couples TRBV11-3 to TRBJ2-5; D gene unclear. Germline values: CDR1 SGHNT, CDR2 YENEEA. This CDR3 is 13 amino acids long. With 11 bases removed from V and 2 bases from J, the gap between germline ends came to 15 bases. The CDR3 DNA reads TGTGCCTGTCATACTGCGAATCAAGAGACCCAGTACTTC. Protein: CACHTANQETQYF.

The chain uses TRBV6-4 and TRBJ2-1; 8 bases line up with TRBD2. This CDR3 contains 15 residues. Trimming removed 4 bases from V and 5 bases from J; junction bases left unmatched: 7. Germline V gene data show CDR1 as MRHNA and CDR2 as SNTAGT. CDR3 protein: CASSALAGWDNEQFF. The DNA for the CDR3 is TGTGCCAGCAGTGCTCTAGCGGGCTGGGACAATGAGCAGTTCTTC.

This clone occurred once. This chain connects TRBV5-5 to TRBJ2-1; D gene uncertain. V was cut by 0 bases and J by 0 bases, with 16 bases left in between. Germline V gives CDR1 SGHKS, CDR2 YYEKEE (reference sequence). This CDR3 region has 18 residues. In DNA form, the CDR3 reads TGTGCCAGCAGCTTGGCCTTAGCCTTACGGAGCTCCTACAATGAGCAGTTCTTC. This gives the protein CASSLALALRSSYNEQFF.

V and J are TRBV6-1 and TRBJ2-1; a possible D gene is TRBD2 (6 bases). CDR1 is MNHNS and CDR2 is SASEGT in the germline V gene. Deletions cut 2 bases from V and 0 bases from J, with 14 bases between. This CDR3 region has 17 residues. In DNA form, the CDR3 reads TGTGCCAGCAGTGAAATAGGGACTCAACGCTCCTACAATGAGCAGTTCTTC. Translation: CASSEIGTQRSYNEQFF.

The J gene is TRBJ2-7, the V gene TRBV6-1; D gene ambiguous. Per the germline V gene, CDR1 is MNHNS and CDR2 is SASEGT. This CDR3 is built from 14 residues. Trimming took off 1 base at V and 0 bases at J, with 7 bases between the two ends. The CDR3 coding sequence is TGTGCCAGCAGTGAAGTTAGCCGCTCCTACGAGCAGTACTTC. Its translation: CASSEVSRSYEQYF.

The rearrangement links TRBV2 to TRBJ2-5; TRBD1 might be the D (6 bases). The CDR3 contains 14 residues. Trimming pared 5 bases from V and 5 bases from J, leaving 15 bases between. Germline CDR1 and CDR2: SNHLY and FYNNEI. The CDR3 reads CASSTGSQAETQYF. In DNA form, the CDR3 reads TGTGCCAGCAGTACAGGGTCCCAAGCGGAGACCCAGTACTTC.

The rearrangement uses TRBV6-1 and TRBJ2-7, with unresolved D. From germline, CDR1 is MNHNS and CDR2 SASEGT. Trimming stripped 4 bases from V and 6 bases from J, with 10 bases between. This CDR3 region has 12 residues. CDR3 in DNA: TGTGCCAGCAGTGGGATACAGAGCGAGCAGTACTTC. Its translation: CASSGIQSEQYF.

A single count supports this clone. The chain couples TRBV7-7 to TRBJ2-7; 7 positions match TRBD1. V was pared by 5 bases and J by 4 bases, with 11 bases of the junction left unmatched. CDR1 is SSHAT, CDR2 FNYEAQ, per germline (reference sequence). CDR3 length: 15 residues. The CDR3 region has the DNA TGTGCCAGCAGCCTCCGGGACAGCAAGATATACGAGCAGTACTTC. This codes for CASSLRDSKIYEQYF.

This chain connects TRBV27 to TRBJ2-3; D is ambiguous. In germline, CDR1 is MNHEY, CDR2 SMNVEV (reference sequence). V lost 6 bases and J lost 2, with 9 bases in between. The CDR3 totals 13 residues. The CDR3 sequence: CASRARNTDTQYF. The CDR3 nucleotides are TGTGCCAGCAGAGCCCGTAACACAGATACGCAGTATTTT.

The V and J genes are TRBV4-2 and TRBJ2-2; perhaps TRBD2 as D (6 bases). Germline V gene lookup returns CDR1 LGHNA and CDR2 YNFKEQ. The V and J ends lost 4 bases and 0 bases respectively, with 9 bases between them. This CDR3 contains 15 residues. As DNA, the CDR3 is TGTGCCAGCAGCCTGGGGGACTCGAACACCGGGGAGCTGTTTTTT. It yields the protein CASSLGDSNTGELFF.

The genes are TRBV4-2 and TRBJ2-1, with TRBD2 matching over 8 bases. J was trimmed by 4 bases and V by 3 bases; bases with no gene match: 5. Germline V gene lookup returns CDR1 LGHNA and CDR2 YNFKEQ. There are 15 residues in the CDR3. The CDR3 spells CASSQGAGEYNEQFF. DNA of the CDR3: TGTGCCAGCAGCCAGGGAGCGGGAGAGTACAATGAGCAGTTCTTC.

The chain joins TRBV4-3 to TRBJ1-1; 9 bases align to TRBD1. V gave up 4 bases and J gave up 4 bases; unmatched junction bases: 7. This CDR3 comprises 15 residues. Germline CDR1 and CDR2: LGHNA and YSLEER. CDR3 DNA: TGCGCCAGCAGCCTCCTACAGGGGGCGCGCACTGAAGCTTTCTTT. Encoded protein: CASSLLQGARTEAFF.

The table lists this clone with a count of one. The chain joins TRBV11-1 to TRBJ1-2; the D gene is possibly TRBD1 (5 bases). Germline V gene lookup returns CDR1 SGHAT and CDR2 FQDESV (reference sequence). The CDR3 sequence is 14 residues long. V lost 1 base and J lost 2, with 8 bases in between. The CDR3 is CASSLVPGNYGYTF. In DNA form, the CDR3 reads TGTGCCAGCAGCTTAGTACCAGGGAACTATGGCTACACCTTC. Drawing the rest from reference TRBV11-1 and TRBJ1-2, the complete variable domain is EAEVAQSPRYKITEKSQAVAFWCDPISGHATLYWYRQILGQGPELLVQFQDESVVDDSQLPKDRFSAERLKGVDSTLKIQPAELGDSAMYLCASSLVPGNYGYTFGSGTRLTVV.

This clone was seen more than once but under ten times. CDR3 in amino acids: CASSQDRATGHEQYF. As DNA, the CDR3 is TGCGCCAGCAGCCAAGATCGGGCCACAGGGCACGAGCAGTACTTC. The rearrangement uses TRBV4-1 and TRBJ2-7; a possible D gene is TRBD1 (6 bases). The V and J ends lost 0 bases and 5 bases respectively, with 14 bases between them. There are 15 residues in the CDR3. CDR1 is MGHRA, CDR2 YSYEKL, per germline.

This clone was counted a few times. The chain employs TRBV5-1 and TRBJ2-7, with D maybe TRBD2 (5 bases). CDR3 length equals 13 residues. Germline assignment: CDR1 SGHRS and CDR2 YFSETQ. V was shortened by 0 bases and J by 12 bases, with 16 bases between the two germline ends. The CDR3 reads CASSLAGGRPWYF. The CDR3 bases are TGCGCCAGCAGCTTGGCCGGTGGGAGACCGTGGTACTTC. The whole variable domain, remainder taken from reference TRBV5-1 and TRBJ2-7, is KAGVTQTPRYLIKTRGQQVTLSCSPISGHRSVSWYQQTPGQGLQFLFEYFSETQRNKGNFPGRFSGRQFSNSRSEMNVSTLELGDSALYLCASSLAGGRPWYFGPGTRLTVT.

This clone turned up a few times. This chain connects TRBV4-1 to TRBJ2-2, with 9 nucleotides matching TRBD1. J was trimmed by 6 bases and V by 4 bases; bases with no gene match: 6. The CDR3 has 15 amino acids. In germline, CDR1 is MGHRA, CDR2 YSYEKL. The CDR3 region has the DNA TGCGCCAGCAGCCGTCAACAGGGGGCCCCCGGGGAGCTGTTTTTT. Translated, it gives CASSRQQGAPGELFF.

The CDR3 nucleotides read TGTGCCAGCAGTTTAAAGCGCGGGGTGGGAGTAAATACGCAGTATTTT. Its protein is CASSLKRGVGVNTQYF. The chain combines TRBV27 with TRBJ2-3, with a weak D call TRBD2 (6 bases). Germline-derived CDR1 and CDR2 are MNHEY and SMNVEV (reference sequence). The CDR3 extends over 16 amino acids. Trimming took 2 bases from V and 7 from J, leaving 19 bases between them.

This chain uses TRBV29-1 with TRBJ2-1; D unclear. The length of the CDR3 is 10 residues. V was shortened by 4 bases and J by 15 bases, with 13 bases between the two germline ends. Germline CDR1 SQVTM, CDR2 ANQGSEA. The CDR3 loop reads CSVVETVPFF. The CDR3 DNA reads as TGCAGCGTTGTAGAAACAGTACCGTTCTTC.

The rearrangement joins TRBV6-1 to TRBJ2-3; 11 bases map to TRBD2. CDR3 length: 15 residues. After removal of 3 bases from V and 4 bases from J, the junction contained 3 bases not matched to a gene. Germline assignment: CDR1 MNHNS and CDR2 SASEGT. DNA for the CDR3: TGTGCCAGCAGTGAGGCTAGCGGGAGGTCAGATACGCAGTATTTT. Protein product: CASSEASGRSDTQYF.

The chain employs TRBV6-5 and TRBJ1-6; a weak D match, TRBD1 (5 bases). The CDR3 covers 14 residues. The germline V and J ends were trimmed by 2 bases and 14 bases, with 16 bases remaining between them. Germline V gene lookup returns CDR1 MNHEY and CDR2 SVGAGI. The CDR3 spells CASSYVGGARALHF. The CDR3 nucleotides read TGTGCCAGCAGTTACGTAGGAGGGGCCCGGGCCCTCCACTTT.

V gene TRBV5-1 combines with J gene TRBJ1-5; D gene unclear. V lost 2 bases and J lost 3, with 12 bases in between. Germline V CDR1 and CDR2: SGHRS, YFSETQ. The CDR3 length is 15 residues. The CDR3 nucleotides read TGCGCCAGCAGCTTAGGTGGTGGGCCCAATCAGCCCCAGCATTTT. Amino acids: CASSLGGGPNQPQHF. Full variable domain (remainder filled in from reference TRBV5-1 and TRBJ1-5): KAGVTQTPRYLIKTRGQQVTLSCSPISGHRSVSWYQQTPGQGLQFLFEYFSETQRNKGNFPGRFSGRQFSNSRSEMNVSTLELGDSALYLCASSLGGGPNQPQHFGDGTRLSIL.

This clone occurred once. This chain joins TRBV7-9 and TRBJ2-7; 11 bases fit TRBD2. V shed 4 bases and J 5 bases; nucleotides not matched to a gene: 10. The CDR3 spans 16 residues. Germline V gene lookup returns CDR1 SEHNR and CDR2 FQNEAQ (reference sequence). CDR3: CASSSTTSGERHEQYF. As DNA, the CDR3 is TGTGCCAGCAGCTCCACGACTAGCGGGGAGAGGCACGAGCAGTACTTC. The whole variable domain, remainder taken from reference TRBV7-9 and TRBJ2-7, is DTGVSQNPRHKITKRGQNVTFRCDPISEHNRLYWYRQTLGQGPEFLTYFQNEAQLEKSRLLSDRFSAERPKGSFSTLEIQRTEQGDSAMYLCASSSTTSGERHEQYFGPGTRLTVT.

This chain joins TRBV4-2 and TRBJ1-5, with 9 bases aligning to TRBD1. Germline V gene sequence: CDR1 LGHNA, CDR2 YNFKEQ. The CDR3 has 15 amino acids. The J segment lost 2 bases and the V segment lost 1 base, leaving 0 bases of the junction unmatched. CDR3 in amino acids: CASSQGTGGNQPQHF. The DNA of the CDR3 is TGTGCCAGCAGCCAAGGGACAGGGGGCAATCAGCCCCAGCATTTT.

The chain employs TRBV6-4 and TRBJ1-2, with D perhaps TRBD1 (5 bases). Germline assignment: CDR1 MRHNA and CDR2 SNTAGT. Deletions cut 0 bases from V and 7 bases from J, with 15 bases between. The CDR3 consists of 15 residues. This CDR3 is CASSDSIGGAAGYTF. The CDR3 region has the DNA TGTGCCAGCAGTGACTCGATAGGAGGGGCCGCTGGCTACACCTTC.